Given below is one TCR beta chain in context. The antigen is unknown. Other DNA sequences in this sample translate to the same CDR3. The CDR3 runs 19 residues. Germline V CDR1 and CDR2: SGHVS, FQNEAQ. Deletions cut 5 bases from V and 4 bases from J, with 28 bases between. PCR used 60 Vbeta primers and 13 Jbeta primers. The data were produced by immunoSEQ multiplex PCR, yet TCRdb's version contains in-frame clones alone and is incomplete. Of some 180,000 clones in the sample, under 80% are singletons; the top ten hold 2% to 3%. The data derive from a study of cytomegalovirus exposure and HLA in healthy donors. Study results and caveats: Among donors in an Asian-associated ancestry cluster, a later analysis reportedly found fewer N-insertions than the roughly 670-donor mean. Certain sequence variants were highly shared and formed a cluster, and this cluster was likely a sequencing artifact.

The TCR comes from a woman in her 30s in good health and CMV-seropositive. Sample: PBMCs. The chain joins TRBV7-8 to TRBJ2-3, with TRBD2 as a possible D gene (6 bases). The CDR3 is CASSQRANRAGITSDTQYF. The CDR3 DNA reads TGTGCCAGCAGCCAACGGGCGAATCGGGCGGGGATCACCTCAGATACGCAGTATTTT.